Below, one T cell receptor beta chain is given with its context. Antigen: not known. The sample is drawn from a study of T cell responses to AZD1222 COVID-19 vaccine. V gave up 0 bases and J gave up 2 bases; unmatched junction bases: 5. The CDR3 is 17 amino acids. Germline loops: CDR1 LGHNA, CDR2 YNFKEQ. Points from the study as a whole: Spike-specific TCR breadth and depth grew following two AZD1222 doses. Clonal diversity was possibly underestimated, and white British individuals and females predominated among donors. Nearly half of spike-specific TCRs reportedly go after variant regions that carry no mutations. Just five or six AZD1222 recipients were seropositive at baseline.

Data came from immunoSEQ multiplex PCR; TCRdb stores just in-frame clones and leaves some out. Of more than 70,000 clones listed, around 93% are singletons. This receptor was obtained from an adult who received the AZD1222 COVID-19 vaccine. This sequence joins TRBV4-2 and TRBJ1-3, with 9 bases aligning to TRBD1. Specimen: peripheral blood, collected 28 days after the second AZD1222 dose. The CDR3 loop is CASSQDLNRGPGNTIYF. CDR3 DNA sequence: TGTGCCAGCAGCCAAGATCTTAACAGGGGGCCTGGAAACACCATATATTTT.